The sequence of this TCR beta chain was determined in a study of blood T cell repertoires in COVID-19. On the study more broadly: Nucleic acid was either cDNA or gDNA, and it came from T cells, B-cell-depleted T cells, or PBMCs.

The CDR3 is made up of 16 amino acids. Trimming at V came to 1 base and at J to 2 bases, leaving 7 bases not matched to a gene. The germline gives CDR1 MGHRA, CDR2 YSYEKL. Measured with immunoSEQ multiplex PCR; TCRdb has only the in-frame clones, and not every one. The sample contains around 240,000 clones, around 85% of which appear only once. Categorization into cohorts depended on clinical history that participants reported. What was sequenced was PBMCs or T cells enriched from blood (not recorded which). The V call is TRBV4-1, the J call TRBJ1-1; 7 bases agree with TRBD1. This receptor was identified in a woman in her forties or fifties who had recovered from COVID-19. The chain's CDR3 is CASSQALGQRNTEAFF. The CDR3 coding sequence is TGCGCCAGCAGCCAAGCTTTGGGACAGAGAAACACTGAAGCTTTCTTT.